The source of this TCR beta chain is a study of T cell repertoires in cytomegalovirus infection. As for the study in general: A matching HLA type, together with CMV infection, was signaled by public TCR beta signatures.

TCRdb called the reads again in MiXCR, with one record for every CDR3 protein. The table includes around 570,000 distinct CDR3 sequences, roughly 43% detected once. About this clonotype: Its specificity is unknown.

The CDR3 length is 13 residues. Trimming removed 3 bases from V and 0 bases from J, with 6 bases in between. CDR1 and CDR2 (germline): MNHEY, SVGEGT. This clonotype originated in a human donor in good health (CMV status not recorded). Some clones in this sample may be carry-over from other donors' samples. The chain is built from TRBV6-2 or TRBV6-3 and TRBJ2-7; D is unclear. The sample consisted of cultured PBMCs, taken from culture after CMV antigen stimulation. In nucleotides, the CDR3 is TGTGCCAGCAGTTATGGATTCTCCTACGAGCAGTACTTC. It yields the protein CASSYGFSYEQYF.